This T cell receptor (beta chain) was obtained from a study of T cells expressing NK-cell markers. Overall study context: Sequencing covered eight donors, seven HCMV-seropositive and one seronegative. Findings and caveats of the study: Dominance of the CD3+CD56-NKG2C+ fraction by these clonotypes also held in several donors. Whether expanded NKG2C-expressing T cell clones recognize HCMV is unknown.

On this clonotype: Its antigen is unidentified.

The CDR3 spans 13 residues. Germline-derived CDR1 and CDR2 are MNHNY and SVGAGI (reference sequence). TCRdb reworked the 5' RACE reads into one entry per CDR3 protein, no DNA. Its listing shows about half a million distinct CDR3 sequences. The chain has TRBV6-6 and TRBJ2-7; the TCRdb call, TRBD1, lacks DNA for checking. This clonotype was obtained from a woman in her fifties or sixties in good health. The sample taken for sequencing was blood T cells: a sorted CD56 or NKG2C T cell subset, CD4+ or CD8+ T cells, or bulk PBMC T cells (not recorded which). CDR3 protein: CASSQTGVYEQYF.